This paragraph reports one T cell receptor (beta chain). Its target is unknown. The data originate from a study of cytotoxic CD8 clonotypes in ibrutinib-treated CLL. The study's findings and limits: In comparison with age-matched healthy donors, baseline clonality was higher and tracked circulating CD8+ T-cell counts.

J lost 8 bases, V lost 10 bases, and 10 bases had no gene match. CDR3 length: 14 amino acids. Looked up from germline, CDR1 is MNHNS and CDR2 is SASEGT. Sequencing used immunoSEQ multiplex PCR; TCRdb keeps in-frame clones, though not all of them. Of about 69,000 clones in the sample, 75% to 85% are singletons; the top ten hold roughly 7.7%. Sample: PBMCs, taken at disease progression, from a patient treated with ibrutinib. The chain links TRBV6-1 to TRBJ2-1; 11 bases line up with TRBD2. This TCR was sampled from a human donor with chronic lymphocytic leukemia. The CDR3 spells CANRLAGGRDEQFF. As DNA, the CDR3 is TGTGCCAACCGATTAGCGGGAGGGAGGGATGAGCAGTTCTTC.